This T cell receptor beta chain was recorded in a study of PD-L1 blockade in urothelial cancer. General observations from the study: TCR clonality was measured in pretreatment peripheral blood. Clonality below the median predicted better survival.

Produced via immunoSEQ multiplex PCR; TCRdb's table is partial and in-frame only. The sample contains about 55,000 clones, approximately 80% of which appear only once. Germline lookup yields CDR1 SGHRS and CDR2 YFSETQ. V lost 2 bases to trimming and J lost 7 bases; unmatched junction nucleotides: 7. CDR3 size: 16 residues. With regard to this clone: What it binds is not known.

This sample comprised PBMCs, obtained around atezolizumab (anti-PD-L1) treatment. The sequence came from a man in his 70s with urothelial cancer. The V gene is TRBV5-1, the J gene TRBJ2-1, with TRBD2 matching over 12 bases. In nucleotides, the CDR3 is TGCGCCAGCAGCTTACCGACTAGCGGGAGTGAAAATGAGCAGTTCTTC. Protein: CASSLPTSGSENEQFF.